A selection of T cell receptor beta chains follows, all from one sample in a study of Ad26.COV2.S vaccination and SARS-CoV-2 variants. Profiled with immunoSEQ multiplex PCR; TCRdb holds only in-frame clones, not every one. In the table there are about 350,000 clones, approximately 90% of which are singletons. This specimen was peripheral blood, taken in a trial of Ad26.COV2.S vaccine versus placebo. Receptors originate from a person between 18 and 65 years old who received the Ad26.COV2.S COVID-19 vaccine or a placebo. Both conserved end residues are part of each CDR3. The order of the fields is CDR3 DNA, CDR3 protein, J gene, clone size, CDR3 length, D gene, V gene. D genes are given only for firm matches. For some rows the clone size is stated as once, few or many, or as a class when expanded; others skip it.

CDR3 DNA: TGTGCCAGCAGCCAAGGAATAAAGGAAGATGAGCAGTTCTTC
CDR3 protein: CASSQGIKEDEQFF
J gene: TRBJ2-1
clone size: NA
CDR3 length: 14
D gene: NA
V gene: TRBV3-1/TRBV3-2

CDR3 DNA: TGTGCCACCTCGCGGGATCGGAGTGAAAAACTGTTTTTT
CDR3 protein: CATSRDRSEKLFF
J gene: TRBJ1-4
clone size: NA
CDR3 length: 13
D gene: NA
V gene: TRBV12-3/TRBV12-4

CDR3 DNA: TGCGCCAGCAGCTTGTCGCTAGCGGGGGGTGTTAGCACAGATACGCAGTATTTT
CDR3 protein: CASSLSLAGGVSTDTQYF
J gene: TRBJ2-3
clone size: NA
CDR3 length: 18
D gene: TRBD2
V gene: TRBV5-1

CDR3 DNA: TGTGCCAGCAGCCTAGCTGGGGTTCGGACTGAAGCTTTCTTT
CDR3 protein: CASSLAGVRTEAFF
J gene: TRBJ1-1
clone size: NA
CDR3 length: 14
D gene: NA
V gene: TRBV7-2

CDR3 DNA: TGTGCCAGCAGCCCCCGGAGCTCTGGAAACACCATATATTTT
CDR3 protein: CASSPRSSGNTIYF
J gene: TRBJ1-3
clone size: NA
CDR3 length: 14
D gene: NA
V gene: TRBV16

CDR3 DNA: TGTGCCAGCAGTGAAGGGGACGGGAGAGACACAGATACGCAGTATTTT
CDR3 protein: CASSEGDGRDTDTQYF
J gene: TRBJ2-3
clone size: NA
CDR3 length: 16
D gene: NA
V gene: TRBV6-1

CDR3 DNA: TGTGCCAGCAGTCCCGGGACAGGGGTCTTCAGTGGCTACACCTTC
CDR3 protein: CASSPGTGVFSGYTF
J gene: TRBJ1-2
clone size: NA
CDR3 length: 15
D gene: TRBD1
V gene: TRBV6-5

CDR3 DNA: TGCGCCAGCAGCCAGGACGGGACAGGGGAGGAGCCCCAGCATTTT
CDR3 protein: CASSQDGTGEEPQHF
J gene: TRBJ1-5
clone size: NA
CDR3 length: 15
D gene: TRBD1
V gene: TRBV4-1

CDR3 DNA: TGTGCCAGTATGGACACAAATCTCTACGAGCAGTACTTC
CDR3 protein: CASMDTNLYEQYF
J gene: TRBJ2-7
clone size: NA
CDR3 length: 13
D gene: NA
V gene: TRBV19

CDR3 DNA: TGTGCCAGTGAAGAAAGACAGCCGAACACCGGGGAGCTGTTTTTT
CDR3 protein: CASEERQPNTGELFF
J gene: TRBJ2-2
clone size: NA
CDR3 length: 15
D gene: NA
V gene: TRBV7-8

CDR3 DNA: TGTGCCAGCAGTCGACAGGGGGCGGTTGTAAACACTGAAGCTTTCTTT
CDR3 protein: CASSRQGAVVNTEAFF
J gene: TRBJ1-1
clone size: NA
CDR3 length: 16
D gene: TRBD1
V gene: TRBV6-2/TRBV6-3

CDR3 DNA: TGTGCCAGCTCACCGGGGACAGTTAATGAAAAACTGTTTTTT
CDR3 protein: CASSPGTVNEKLFF
J gene: TRBJ1-4
clone size: NA
CDR3 length: 14
D gene: TRBD1
V gene: TRBV18

CDR3 DNA: TGTGCCAGCAGCCAAGATAGCGGGACGGGGGAGACCCAGTACTTC
CDR3 protein: CASSQDSGTGETQYF
J gene: TRBJ2-5
clone size: NA
CDR3 length: 15
D gene: TRBD2
V gene: TRBV7-3

CDR3 DNA: TGTGCCAGCTCACCAAAACAGGGGATTGAAGCTTTCTTT
CDR3 protein: CASSPKQGIEAFF
J gene: TRBJ1-1
clone size: NA
CDR3 length: 13
D gene: TRBD1
V gene: TRBV18

CDR3 DNA: TGTGCCAGCAGCTCCCCGGGACTAGCGCGTCAATCGTACCAAGAGACCCAGTACTTC
CDR3 protein: CASSSPGLARQSYQETQYF
J gene: TRBJ2-5
clone size: NA
CDR3 length: 19
D gene: TRBD2
V gene: TRBV7-2

CDR3 DNA: TGTGCCAGTAGTCAATTGGCTAGCGGGGGGGCGCATGAGCAGTTCTTC
CDR3 protein: CASSQLASGGAHEQFF
J gene: TRBJ2-1
clone size: once
CDR3 length: 16
D gene: TRBD2
V gene: TRBV19

CDR3 DNA: TGTGCCGCCAAGGACTGGGACAGGGAGAGCTACGAGCAGTACTTC
CDR3 protein: CAAKDWDRESYEQYF
J gene: TRBJ2-7
clone size: NA
CDR3 length: 15
D gene: TRBD1
V gene: TRBV24-1

CDR3 DNA: TGTGCCAGCAGCCAAGAACATAAAAACTATGGCTACACCTTC
CDR3 protein: CASSQEHKNYGYTF
J gene: TRBJ1-2
clone size: NA
CDR3 length: 14
D gene: NA
V gene: TRBV3-1/TRBV3-2

CDR3 DNA: TGCAGTCCTGGGACAGATCAGCCCCAGCATTTT
CDR3 protein: CSPGTDQPQHF
J gene: TRBJ1-5
clone size: NA
CDR3 length: 11
D gene: TRBD1
V gene: TRBV20-1

CDR3 DNA: TGTGCCAGCAGCGTCGACAGCTCCTACGAGCAGTACTTC
CDR3 protein: CASSVDSSYEQYF
J gene: TRBJ2-7
clone size: NA
CDR3 length: 13
D gene: NA
V gene: TRBV9

CDR3 DNA: TGCAGTGCTAGAAGGGGACAGCCCCAGCATTTT
CDR3 protein: CSARRGQPQHF
J gene: TRBJ1-5
clone size: NA
CDR3 length: 11
D gene: NA
V gene: TRBV20-1

CDR3 DNA: TGTGCCAGCAGTCTCGGAGGAGACCAAGATACGCAGTATTTT
CDR3 protein: CASSLGGDQDTQYF
J gene: TRBJ2-3
clone size: once
CDR3 length: 14
D gene: NA
V gene: TRBV2

CDR3 DNA: TGTGCCAGCAGCCAAGAGGGGGACAATGAGCAGTTCTTC
CDR3 protein: CASSQEGDNEQFF
J gene: TRBJ2-1
clone size: NA
CDR3 length: 13
D gene: NA
V gene: TRBV4-2

CDR3 DNA: TGTGCCAGCAGTTCCCAGGGGAGGGAGACCCAGTACTTC
CDR3 protein: CASSSQGRETQYF
J gene: TRBJ2-5
clone size: NA
CDR3 length: 13
D gene: NA
V gene: TRBV27

CDR3 DNA: TGCAGCGTTGAACGGGGTTATCAGCCAGATACGCAGTATTTT
CDR3 protein: CSVERGYQPDTQYF
J gene: TRBJ2-3
clone size: NA
CDR3 length: 14
D gene: NA
V gene: TRBV29-1

CDR3 DNA: TGTGCCAGCAGCCGAGGACTAGCGGGGAGTCGTACCGGGGAGCTGTTTTTT
CDR3 protein: CASSRGLAGSRTGELFF
J gene: TRBJ2-2
clone size: NA
CDR3 length: 17
D gene: TRBD2
V gene: TRBV9

CDR3 DNA: TGTGCCAGCTTTCGTTTCTCGACAGGGCCTGAAGCTTTCTTT
CDR3 protein: CASFRFSTGPEAFF
J gene: TRBJ1-1
clone size: NA
CDR3 length: 14
D gene: TRBD1
V gene: TRBV6-5

CDR3 DNA: TGTGCCAGCTCACCCTCCAATTACGAGCAGTACTTC
CDR3 protein: CASSPSNYEQYF
J gene: TRBJ2-7
clone size: NA
CDR3 length: 12
D gene: NA
V gene: TRBV18

CDR3 DNA: TGTGCCTGGTCAACAGGAAAACTACCCTATAGCAATCAGCCCCAGCATTTT
CDR3 protein: CAWSTGKLPYSNQPQHF
J gene: TRBJ1-5
clone size: NA
CDR3 length: 17
D gene: NA
V gene: TRBV30

CDR3 DNA: TGTGCCAGCAGTGAATCAGGGCGCAATTCACCCCTCCACTTT
CDR3 protein: CASSESGRNSPLHF
J gene: TRBJ1-6
clone size: once
CDR3 length: 14
D gene: NA
V gene: TRBV2

CDR3 DNA: TGTGCCAGCAGTTTCTCAGCAACTAATGAAAAACTGTTTTTT
CDR3 protein: CASSFSATNEKLFF
J gene: TRBJ1-4
clone size: NA
CDR3 length: 14
D gene: NA
V gene: TRBV27

CDR3 DNA: TGTGCCAGCATTCGAGGCAGTAACCTTCAAGAGACCCAGTACTTC
CDR3 protein: CASIRGSNLQETQYF
J gene: TRBJ2-5
clone size: NA
CDR3 length: 15
D gene: NA
V gene: TRBV7-9

CDR3 DNA: TGTGCCTGGAGAGGGGAAGCTAACAATCAGCCCCAGCATTTT
CDR3 protein: CAWRGEANNQPQHF
J gene: TRBJ1-5
clone size: NA
CDR3 length: 14
D gene: NA
V gene: TRBV30

CDR3 DNA: TGTGCCAGCAGCTTAGTTGGGGGCAATCAGCCCCAGCATTTT
CDR3 protein: CASSLVGGNQPQHF
J gene: TRBJ1-5
clone size: NA
CDR3 length: 14
D gene: NA
V gene: TRBV11-2

CDR3 DNA: TGTGCCAGCAGCTTAACGGGGCAAAGCTATGGCTACACCTTC
CDR3 protein: CASSLTGQSYGYTF
J gene: TRBJ1-2
clone size: NA
CDR3 length: 14
D gene: NA
V gene: TRBV7-3

CDR3 DNA: TGTGCCAGCAGCTTAGTTTTGACAGGGGTTAACGAGCAGTACTTC
CDR3 protein: CASSLVLTGVNEQYF
J gene: TRBJ2-7
clone size: NA
CDR3 length: 15
D gene: TRBD1
V gene: TRBV7-9

CDR3 DNA: TGCGCCAGCAGCTTGACTAGCGGTGAGCAGTTCTTC
CDR3 protein: CASSLTSGEQFF
J gene: TRBJ2-1
clone size: NA
CDR3 length: 12
D gene: TRBD2
V gene: TRBV5-1

CDR3 DNA: TGTGCCAGCAGCCCCCGTCTCGCCGGGACAGGGCCATCTGGGGCCAACGTCCTGACTTTC
CDR3 protein: CASSPRLAGTGPSGANVLTF
J gene: TRBJ2-6
clone size: NA
CDR3 length: 20
D gene: TRBD1
V gene: TRBV11-3

CDR3 DNA: TGTGCCAGCAGCTCAGACGGGACGAACACCGGGGAGCTGTTTTTT
CDR3 protein: CASSSDGTNTGELFF
J gene: TRBJ2-2
clone size: NA
CDR3 length: 15
D gene: NA
V gene: TRBV7-9

CDR3 DNA: TGTGCCAGCAGCAACTACACAGGGCTGAGCAAAAAACTGTTTTTT
CDR3 protein: CASSNYTGLSKKLFF
J gene: TRBJ1-4
clone size: NA
CDR3 length: 15
D gene: NA
V gene: TRBV28

CDR3 DNA: TGTGCCAGCAGCGTAGGTCCCGAGGGGAGCGGCAGTAACACCGGGGAGCTGTTTTTT
CDR3 protein: CASSVGPEGSGSNTGELFF
J gene: TRBJ2-2
clone size: once
CDR3 length: 19
D gene: NA
V gene: TRBV9

CDR3 DNA: TGTGCCAGCAGTCGGCCGGGACAGGGGACCTATGAGCAGTTCTTC
CDR3 protein: CASSRPGQGTYEQFF
J gene: TRBJ2-1
clone size: NA
CDR3 length: 15
D gene: TRBD1
V gene: TRBV6-5

CDR3 DNA: TGTGCCAGCAGCTTGGGAGTAGTACAGGGCCCCAACTCTGGAAACACCATATATTTT
CDR3 protein: CASSLGVVQGPNSGNTIYF
J gene: TRBJ1-3
clone size: NA
CDR3 length: 19
D gene: NA
V gene: TRBV5-4

CDR3 DNA: TGCGCCAGCAGCCAGTCTAGCGCTAGCGCTATATCCTACGAGCAGTACTTC
CDR3 protein: CASSQSSASAISYEQYF
J gene: TRBJ2-7
clone size: few
CDR3 length: 17
D gene: NA
V gene: TRBV4-3

CDR3 DNA: TGTGCCAGCTCGACAGAGTTGAACACTGAAGCTTTCTTT
CDR3 protein: CASSTELNTEAFF
J gene: TRBJ1-1
clone size: NA
CDR3 length: 13
D gene: NA
V gene: TRBV7-9

CDR3 DNA: TGTGCCAGCAGCCAAGATCGTAGCGGGGGGGCCGGGTTTGGCCCAGATACGCAGTATTTT
CDR3 protein: CASSQDRSGGAGFGPDTQYF
J gene: TRBJ2-3
clone size: NA
CDR3 length: 20
D gene: TRBD2
V gene: TRBV4-2

CDR3 DNA: TGTGCCAGCAGCCCGACAGGGACACTGTATTCCTCCTATAATTCACCCCTCCACTTT
CDR3 protein: CASSPTGTLYSSYNSPLHF
J gene: TRBJ1-6
clone size: NA
CDR3 length: 19
D gene: TRBD1
V gene: TRBV11-3

CDR3 DNA: TGTGCCAGCAGTCGGACAGTCGAGAGCTCCTATAATTCACCCCTCCACTTT
CDR3 protein: CASSRTVESSYNSPLHF
J gene: TRBJ1-6
clone size: once
CDR3 length: 17
D gene: NA
V gene: TRBV27

CDR3 DNA: TGTGCCAGCAGCCAAAGACAGATGGCGGATACGCAGTATTTT
CDR3 protein: CASSQRQMADTQYF
J gene: TRBJ2-3
clone size: once
CDR3 length: 14
D gene: NA
V gene: TRBV14

CDR3 DNA: TGTGCCTGGAGCGCAGGGGGTTCGAACTATGGCTACACCTTC
CDR3 protein: CAWSAGGSNYGYTF
J gene: TRBJ1-2
clone size: NA
CDR3 length: 14
D gene: TRBD1
V gene: TRBV30

CDR3 DNA: TGTGCCAGCAGCACCTTAGGATCTGGAAACACCATATATTTT
CDR3 protein: CASSTLGSGNTIYF
J gene: TRBJ1-3
clone size: NA
CDR3 length: 14
D gene: NA
V gene: TRBV5-4

CDR3 DNA: TGTGCCAGCAGTGACCCGACTAGCGGGGCCTTCAATGAGCAGTTCTTC
CDR3 protein: CASSDPTSGAFNEQFF
J gene: TRBJ2-1
clone size: NA
CDR3 length: 16
D gene: TRBD2
V gene: TRBV25-1

CDR3 DNA: TGTGCCAGCAGCTCGGGACTAGCATCAGATACGCAGTATTTT
CDR3 protein: CASSSGLASDTQYF
J gene: TRBJ2-3
clone size: NA
CDR3 length: 14
D gene: TRBD2
V gene: TRBV7-2

CDR3 DNA: TGTGCCAGCAGCCCAGATAGCGGGAGGGGGCATGAGCAGTTCTTC
CDR3 protein: CASSPDSGRGHEQFF
J gene: TRBJ2-1
clone size: NA
CDR3 length: 15
D gene: TRBD2
V gene: TRBV5-5

CDR3 DNA: TGCGCCAGCAGCCAAGGACCCGGACGTGTAGGGGCCTACGAGCAGTACTTC
CDR3 protein: CASSQGPGRVGAYEQYF
J gene: TRBJ2-7
clone size: NA
CDR3 length: 17
D gene: NA
V gene: TRBV4-3

CDR3 DNA: TGTGCCAGTAGAGCGCCGGGACAGGGGGCAGATACGCAGTATTTT
CDR3 protein: CASRAPGQGADTQYF
J gene: TRBJ2-3
clone size: NA
CDR3 length: 15
D gene: TRBD1
V gene: TRBV19

CDR3 DNA: TGTGCCTGGAGTCAGGGCCCGGGCGAAGGAGAGACCCAGTACTTC
CDR3 protein: CAWSQGPGEGETQYF
J gene: TRBJ2-5
clone size: NA
CDR3 length: 15
D gene: NA
V gene: TRBV30

CDR3 DNA: TGTGCCAGCAGCTTAATGGCAGGGGGTTTAGGGGAGCTGTTTTTT
CDR3 protein: CASSLMAGGLGELFF
J gene: TRBJ2-2
clone size: NA
CDR3 length: 15
D gene: TRBD1
V gene: TRBV7-3

CDR3 DNA: TGTGCCAGCAGCGTAGGGGTGCGGGGGCTACAAGAGACCCAGTACTTC
CDR3 protein: CASSVGVRGLQETQYF
J gene: TRBJ2-5
clone size: NA
CDR3 length: 16
D gene: NA
V gene: TRBV9